This TCR beta chain came from a study of T cell responses to AZD1222 COVID-19 vaccine (TCRdb year 2021). With regard to the full study: AZD1222 recipients with second doses at about 4 weeks or about 12 weeks were pooled, because spike-specific TCR depth and breadth did not differ between schedules. A total of just over 230 trial participants underwent TCR sequencing, of whom about 210 had received two doses of AZD1222 and 26 had received two doses of the MenACWY control vaccine. Trial participants were enrolled by age into 18-55, 56-69 and 70-plus year subgroups, with roughly 150, 30 and 60 TCR-sequenced participants respectively.

With regard to this clone: Its binding antigen is unknown. No much larger clonotype is one base removed from it; base qualities were not supplied.

The paper as a whole reports these results and caveats: The whole spike protein was spanned by vaccine-associated CD4 TCRs, and dominant responses were seen in regions 160-218 and 743-854. Conclusions about previously exposed vaccinees are limited, since just six AZD1222 recipients were seropositive for SARS-CoV-2 at baseline. No day 14 peak-response samples were available, so repertoires were characterized only after the peak T cell response. Participants were mostly white British and included more females than males, and it was suggested by the authors that clonal diversity may have been underestimated. After two AZD1222 doses, both the breadth and the depth of spike-specific TCRs were significantly higher than at day 0 and than in MenACWY recipients. The 56-69-year group was small, and its depth increase did not reach significance, likely because of low power. Reportedly, almost half of the unique spike-specific TCRs recognized epitopes lying outside the regions that are mutated in the B.1.351 and B.1.1.7 variants.

There are 15 amino acids in the CDR3, from cysteine to phenylalanine inclusive. Solely the CDR3 DNA is kept, with 45 bases framed from the first base. The germline V gene gives CDR1 as MNHEY and CDR2 as SVGAGI. V has 4 bases trimmed and J has 6 bases trimmed; junction bases matching no gene number 4. The time point label corresponds to: baseline before first vaccination. Vaccinee samples were obtained from the UK trials COV001 and COV002, which included a single-blind randomized controlled phase 2/3 trial of AZD1222 (ChAdOx1 nCoV-19) in healthy adults. For TCRbeta chain sequencing, PBMC samples from trial participants were taken at day 0 and at day 28 after the second dose. The CDR3 regions of human TCRbeta chains were subjected to immunosequencing. The original pipeline was this. TCRs in the repertoires were matched against a reference library of SARS-CoV-2-specific TCRs that had been generated with the MIRA antigen-specificity platform. Breadth was defined as the fraction of unique TCRs that were SARS-CoV-2-associated, and depth was defined as the fraction of total T cells that were SARS-CoV-2-associated. Using the MIRA data, each spike-specific TCR was mapped to the spike region that the TCR reacts to and placed in a CD4 or CD8 class. Log10-transformed breadth and depth values were compared by one-way ANOVA with Sidak's multiple comparisons tests. TCRdb took over this immuneACCESS table, retaining in-frame rearrangements with V and J assigned. Such tables are incomplete; in checked studies, under half of the missing clones stem from an unresolved V gene, and the remainder is unexplained. The D gene and trimming were derived from the DNA, and the V and J assignments and clone size from that table. Recorded for this sample are 100,000 to 150,000 clones; approximately 88% of them occurred a single time. The ten most abundant clones make up around 30% of the sample.

This chain is built from TRBV6-5 and TRBJ1-5; 12 central bases correspond to TRBD1. This receptor was identified in an adult in good health. Specimen: peripheral blood, collected on day 0 of AZD1222 vaccination. The nucleotide sequence is TGTGCCAGCAGTTGGGACAGGGGGCGAGTTCAGCCCCAGCATTTT. This translates into CASSWDRGRVQPQHF.